The 15 T cell receptor beta chains given below trace back to one sample, sequenced in a study of neoadjuvant anti-PD-1 for oral cavity cancer. Method: immunoSEQ multiplex PCR; TCRdb's copy keeps in-frame clones and lacks some. The table has tens of thousands of clones, around four fifths seen once. The starting material was PBMCs, obtained before nivolumab (anti-PD-1) treatment. The receptor source for this set is a person aged 40-85 years with oral cavity squamous cell carcinoma.

V and J are TRBV5-1 and TRBJ2-3; 11 nucleotides agree with TRBD2. The trim removed 4 bases at V and 4 bases at J, leaving 5 bases unmatched. This CDR3 region has 15 residues. The germline CDR1 and CDR2 sequences are SGHRS and YFSETQ. CDR3 protein: CASSLSGGAADTQYF. The DNA of the CDR3 is TGCGCCAGCAGCCTTAGCGGGGGGGCGGCAGATACGCAGTATTTT.

The rearrangement uses TRBV7-3 and TRBJ2-2; D not resolved. The CDR3 spans 15 residues. V dropped 6 bases and J dropped 8 bases, with 19 bases sitting between them. The germline gives CDR1 SGHTA, CDR2 FQGTGA. The CDR3 DNA follows: TGTGCCAGCAGGTCCTCGCCGCAAGAAACTGGGGAGCTGTTTTTT. This encodes CASRSSPQETGELFF.

The chain joins TRBV4-1 to TRBJ2-7, with 7 nucleotides matching TRBD2. Germline V gene data show CDR1 as MGHRA and CDR2 as YSYEKL. The CDR3 runs 14 residues. Trimming at V came to 1 base and at J to 3 bases, leaving 3 bases not matched to a gene. CDR3 bases: TGCGCCAGCAGCCAAGGGGCTAGCGGCTACGAGCAGTACTTC. Its protein product is CASSQGASGYEQYF.

This clone was observed a single time. This chain joins TRBV5-1 and TRBJ2-7; D might be TRBD1 (6 bases). The ends were cut back, 4 bases at V and 4 bases at J, with 15 bases in the middle. The CDR3 contains 14 residues. Germline CDR1 and CDR2: SGHRS and YFSETQ. In nucleotides, the CDR3 is TGCGCCAGCAGCCAATACACAGGGTTATACGAGCAGTACTTC. It yields the protein CASSQYTGLYEQYF.

V usage is TRBV7-3 and J usage is TRBJ2-3, with TRBD2 matching 10 bases. J lost 3 bases, V lost 2 bases, and 5 bases had no gene match. CDR1 and CDR2 (germline): SGHTA, FQGTGA. The CDR3 is 16 amino acids. CDR3 DNA: TGTGCCAGCAGCTTACTGCCTAGCGGGGGAACAGATACGCAGTATTTT. It yields the protein CASSLLPSGGTDTQYF.

This chain joins TRBV6-1 and TRBJ2-3; D may correspond to TRBD1 or TRBD2 (7 bases each). This CDR3 comprises 13 residues. Germline V gene data show CDR1 as MNHNS and CDR2 as SASEGT. V was trimmed by 3 bases and J by 8 bases, leaving 12 bases between them. As DNA, the CDR3 is TGTGCCAGCAGTGAGGGAGGGGGCAGTACGCAGTATTTT. Protein product: CASSEGGGSTQYF.

This clone was seen more than once but under ten times. The V gene is TRBV25-1, the J gene TRBJ2-7, with D unresolved. The CDR3 length is 13 residues. V was trimmed by 7 bases and J by 0 bases, leaving 10 bases between them. Germline V gives CDR1 MGHDK, CDR2 SYGVNS. The CDR3 reads CASTWTSSYEQYF. As DNA, the CDR3 is TGTGCCAGCACCTGGACGAGCTCCTACGAGCAGTACTTC.

The J gene is TRBJ2-2, the V gene TRBV9; TRBD1 matches at 7 bases. This CDR3 comprises 19 residues. The J segment lost 0 bases and the V segment lost 3 bases, leaving 14 bases of the junction unmatched. Germline CDR1 is SGDLS and CDR2 is YYNGEE. In nucleotides, the CDR3 is TGTGCCAGCAGCGCACACCCCCCGGGACAGCTTTCGAACACCGGGGAGCTGTTTTTT. Translating it yields CASSAHPPGQLSNTGELFF.

The chain's CDR3 is CASWLCIQIQETQYF. CDR3 DNA sequence: TGTGCCAGCTGGCTTTGCATCCAAATCCAAGAGACCCAGTACTTC. The chain has TRBV7-9 and TRBJ2-5; D gene unclear. Trimming stripped 8 bases from V and 1 base from J, with 17 bases between. This CDR3 is 15 amino acids long. Per germline, CDR1 SEHNR and CDR2 FQNEAQ (reference sequence).

The rearrangement joins TRBV14 to TRBJ2-7; TRBD2 is a possible D gene (5 bases). The length of the CDR3 is 14 residues. From germline, CDR1 is SGHDN and CDR2 FVKESK. The V gene lost 6 bases and the J gene lost 5 bases, with 17 bases spanning the gap. CDR3 in amino acids: CASSQTSSRNEQYF. Here the CDR3 DNA reads TGTGCCAGCAGTCAAACTAGTTCTAGGAACGAGCAGTACTTC.

The rearrangement links TRBV7-3 to TRBJ2-5; D gene ambiguous. CDR1 is SGHTA and CDR2 is FQGTGA in the germline V gene. Trimming removed 1 base at V and 5 bases at J, with 8 bases between. The CDR3 consists of 13 residues. CDR3 bases: TGTGCCAGCAGCTTAAGTCCCCCCGAGACCCAGTACTTC. Translated, it gives CASSLSPPETQYF.

This clone is termed medium-sized. This chain connects TRBV4-1 to TRBJ1-1, with D uncertain. Germline V gives CDR1 MGHRA, CDR2 YSYEKL. The CDR3 has 15 residues. Trimming removed 4 bases from V and 0 bases from J, with 12 bases in between. In nucleotides, the CDR3 is TGCGCCAGCAGCCTGACATGGTTGATGAACACTGAAGCTTTCTTT. It encodes CASSLTWLMNTEAFF.

The rearrangement joins TRBV4-1 to TRBJ2-6, with D uncertain. The germline V gene encodes CDR1 MGHRA and CDR2 YSYEKL. The V end was cut by 1 base, the J end by 3 bases, with 7 bases between. The CDR3 runs 15 residues. The DNA for the CDR3 is TGCGCCAGCAGCCAAGGTGTTGGTGGGGCCAACGTCCTGACTTTC. It codes for CASSQGVGGANVLTF.

The V gene is TRBV16, the J gene TRBJ1-2; 9 nucleotides agree with TRBD1. CDR3 size: 16 residues. Germline V gives CDR1 KGHSY, CDR2 FQNENV. V shed 4 bases, J shed 4 bases, and the junction held 10 bases outside the gene matches. The chain's CDR3 is CASSLIPQGAAYGYTF. Here the CDR3 DNA reads TGTGCCAGCAGCCTGATTCCACAGGGGGCGGCCTATGGCTACACCTTC.

This clone was counted a few times. Other nucleotide sequences in the sample specify the same CDR3. The chain carries TRBV9 and TRBJ1-2; D not resolved. CDR1 and CDR2 from the germline V gene are SGDLS and YYNGEE. This CDR3 region has 13 residues. V lost 2 bases and J lost 5, with 10 bases in between. The CDR3 is CASSVEDGYGYTF. Here the CDR3 DNA reads TGTGCCAGCAGCGTGGAAGACGGGTATGGCTACACCTTC. Supplemented by reference TRBV9 and TRBJ1-2, the full variable domain reads DSGVTQTPKHLITATGQRVTLRCSPRSGDLSVYWYQQSLDQGLQFLIQYYNGEERAKGNILERFSAQQFPDLHSELNLSSLELGDSALYFCASSVEDGYGYTFGSGTRLTVV.